These 21 T cell receptor beta chains were sequenced from one sample in a study of blood T cell repertoires in COVID-19 (TCRdb year 2020). The library was made by the immunoSEQ multiplex PCR assay. In its TCRdb copy, this immuneACCESS table keeps in-frame sequences only and misses some clones. Where compared with another copy, unresolved V genes explain less than half of these, and the others have no known cause. The sample yields about 140,000 clones; 80% to 85% were counted once. The top ten constitute approximately 3.8% of the sample. The specimen sequenced was peripheral blood. The receptors shown here come from a woman aged 55-69 years with acute or convalescent COVID-19.

The rearrangement joins TRBV27 to TRBJ1-2; TRBD1 matches at 10 bases. CDR1 MNHEY and CDR2 SMNVEV come from the germline V gene (reference sequence). J gave up 7 bases and V 6 bases, and 8 bases lay outside the gene matches. The CDR3 covers 14 residues. CDR3 nucleotides: TGTGCCAGCAGCGACGCGGGACAGGGGTTTGGCTACACCTTC. Protein product: CASSDAGQGFGYTF.

This clone was detected only a few times. J is TRBJ1-2 and V is TRBV7-9; no reliable D call. V was shortened by 2 bases and J by 0 bases, with 4 bases between the two germline ends. The CDR3 covers 13 residues. Germline V CDR1 and CDR2: SEHNR, FQNEAQ (reference sequence). In DNA, the CDR3 is TGTGCCAGCAGCTTACAGGCTAACTATGGCTACACCTTC. It codes for CASSLQANYGYTF.

The CDR3 sequence is CASSGTPDETQYF. The CDR3 bases are TGTGCCAGCAGTGGGACACCTGATGAGACCCAGTACTTC. The chain has TRBV12-3 or TRBV12-4 and TRBJ2-5, with D perhaps TRBD1 (6 bases). Trimming removed 5 bases at V and 5 bases at J, with 12 bases between. The CDR3 spans 13 residues.

The CDR3 sequence is CASSVPGLADTQYF. Written as DNA, the CDR3 is TGCGCCAGCAGCGTCCCGGGACTAGCAGATACGCAGTATTTT. This rearrangement joins TRBV4-1 to TRBJ2-3; 8 nucleotides agree with TRBD2. The germline CDR1 and CDR2 sequences are MGHRA and YSYEKL. The V segment lost 5 bases and the J segment 4 bases; nucleotides outside the gene matches: 5. CDR3 length: 14 residues.

The chain has TRBV27 and TRBJ2-4; D is unresolved. Trimming shortened V by 6 bases and J by 4 bases, and 4 bases separated the two germline ends. This CDR3 is 11 amino acids long. From germline, CDR1 is MNHEY and CDR2 SMNVEV (reference sequence). CDR3: CASSPKNIQYF. The CDR3 region has the DNA TGTGCCAGCAGCCCTAAAAACATTCAGTACTTC.

This rearrangement joins TRBV30 to TRBJ1-1; no firm D call. The CDR3 is 15 amino acids. Trimming stripped 3 bases from V and 0 bases from J, with 14 bases between. The germline CDR1 and CDR2 sequences are GTSNPN and SVGIG (reference sequence). This chain's CDR3 is CAWRKDRGLNTEAFF. In nucleotides, the CDR3 is TGTGCCTGGAGGAAGGACCGGGGATTGAACACTGAAGCTTTCTTT.

This rearrangement joins TRBV9 to TRBJ2-2; 10 nucleotides line up with TRBD2. This CDR3 is 16 amino acids long. CDR1 and CDR2 from the germline V gene are SGDLS and YYNGEE. V shed 2 bases and J 8 bases; nucleotides not matched to a gene: 9. The CDR3 sequence: CASSVELAGGLGELFF. In nucleotides, the CDR3 is TGTGCCAGCAGCGTCGAATTAGCGGGAGGTTTGGGGGAGCTGTTTTTT.

The chain recombines TRBV5-8 with TRBJ2-5, with D perhaps matching TRBD2 (6 bases). The V end lost 1 base, the J end lost 4 bases, and 17 bases lay between the germline ends. The CDR3 is 16 amino acids. Germline loops: CDR1 SGHTS, CDR2 YDEGEE. The chain's CDR3 is CASSLYWREIRETQYF. DNA for the CDR3: TGTGCCAGCAGCTTGTATTGGCGGGAAATACGAGAGACCCAGTACTTC.

The rearrangement links TRBV6-2 or TRBV6-3 to TRBJ2-5; 9 bases fit TRBD1. CDR1 is MNHEY and CDR2 is SVGEGT in the germline V gene. V lost 5 bases, J lost 5 bases, and 6 bases stayed unmatched. This CDR3 region has 14 residues. In DNA form, the CDR3 reads TGTGCCAGCAGTCGGACAGGGGTAATCGAGACCCAGTACTTC. This codes for CASSRTGVIETQYF.

The chain is built from TRBV2 and TRBJ2-6; 10 bases are a match to TRBD2. The CDR3 is 16 amino acids. Trimming took 5 bases from V and 4 from J; bases not matched to a gene: 5. Germline assignment: CDR1 SNHLY and CDR2 FYNNEI. The DNA of the CDR3 is TGTGCCAGCAGTAGGCTAGCGGGAGCCGGGGCCAACGTCCTGACTTTC. Its translation is CASSRLAGAGANVLTF. Complete variable domain (other parts from reference TRBV2 and TRBJ2-6): EPEVTQTPSHQVTQMGQEVILRCVPISNHLYFYWYRQILGQKVEFLVSFYNNEISEKSEIFDDQFSVERPDGSNFTLKIRSTKLEDSAMYFCASSRLAGAGANVLTFGAGSRLTVL.

The J gene is TRBJ2-2, the V gene TRBV24-1, with a possible D match to TRBD1 (6 bases). The V end was cut by 2 bases, the J end by 2 bases, with 14 bases between. The CDR3 contains 17 residues. In germline, CDR1 is KGHDR, CDR2 SFDVKD. The CDR3 DNA is TGTGCCACCAGTGATTGGCGGCGGACAGATAACACCGGGGAGCTGTTTTTT. Its protein is CATSDWRRTDNTGELFF.

A single count supports this clone. The V call is TRBV27, the J call TRBJ1-2; D is possibly TRBD1 (6 bases). The CDR3 runs 12 residues. Germline V gene sequence: CDR1 MNHEY, CDR2 SMNVEV (reference sequence). V lost 4 bases, J lost 8 bases, and 11 bases lay in between. In DNA form, the CDR3 reads TGTGCCAGCAGTTCTACAGGGCTCGGCTACACCTTC. It is translated as CASSSTGLGYTF.

This clone was detected once. V is TRBV7-2 and J is TRBJ2-7; 7 bases align to TRBD1. V was clipped by 4 bases and J by 6 bases; unmatched bases: 3. Germline CDR1 SGHTA, CDR2 FQGNSA. The CDR3 loop spans 12 amino acids. The DNA for the CDR3 is TGTGCCAGCAGCTCCTACAGGGGCGAGCAGTACTTC. Protein sequence: CASSSYRGEQYF.

V gene TRBV12-5 combines with J gene TRBJ2-1, with TRBD2 matching over 15 bases. The germline V gene encodes CDR1 LGHNT and CDR2 FRNRAP. The CDR3 contains 16 residues. Trimming cost V 3 bases and J 7 bases; bases outside gene matches: 4. The CDR3 here is CASGLRTSGRGNEQFF. The CDR3 DNA is TGTGCTAGTGGTTTACGGACTAGCGGGAGGGGAAATGAGCAGTTCTTC.

This clone was observed a single time. The chain recombines TRBV5-5 with TRBJ1-2, with no clear D. This CDR3 comprises 15 residues. V was cut by 4 bases and J by 2 bases, with 15 bases left in between. Looked up from germline, CDR1 is SGHKS and CDR2 is YYEKEE (reference sequence). The CDR3 nucleotides read TGTGCCAGCAGCGAAATAACGGGAGCAAACTATGGCTACACCTTC. Translated, it gives CASSEITGANYGYTF.

The genes are TRBV7-6 and TRBJ2-6, with D uncertain. This CDR3 contains 16 residues. Looked up from germline, CDR1 is SGHVS and CDR2 is FNYEAQ. V shed 0 bases and J shed 0 bases, with 6 bases lying between them. In DNA, the CDR3 is TGTGCCAGCAGCTTAGCCCACGGCTCTGGGGCCAACGTCCTGACTTTC. This sequence encodes CASSLAHGSGANVLTF.

This rearrangement joins TRBV29-1 to TRBJ2-1; 8 bases agree with TRBD1. The CDR3 runs 15 residues. V lost 4 bases and J lost 9; bases outside the gene matches: 14. Per the germline V gene, CDR1 is SQVTM and CDR2 is ANQGSEA. CDR3 in DNA: TGCAGCGTTGTACTCCGGGACAGGTTCCCTAGTGAGCAGTTCTTC. Its protein is CSVVLRDRFPSEQFF.

As for this clone: Other DNA sequences in this sample translate to the same CDR3. The chain is built from TRBV20-1 and TRBJ2-7, with a possible D match to TRBD1 (6 bases). The V gene's germline CDR1 is DFQATT and CDR2 SNEGSKA (reference sequence). The CDR3 has 11 amino acids. Trimming took 3 bases from V and 5 from J, leaving 8 bases between them. As DNA, the CDR3 is TGCAGTGCTAGGCAGGGGAACGAGCAGTACTTC. It is translated as CSARQGNEQYF.

The chain carries TRBV7-8 and TRBJ2-2, with D possibly matching TRBD2 (5 bases). The CDR3 is made up of 15 amino acids. Trimming stripped 1 base from V and 5 bases from J, with 11 bases between. Germline values: CDR1 SGHVS, CDR2 FQNEAQ. CDR3 coding DNA: TGTGCCAGCAGCTTAGTAGGAGGCCGGACCGGGGAGCTGTTTTTT. It specifies CASSLVGGRTGELFF. Supplemented by reference TRBV7-8 and TRBJ2-2, the full variable domain reads GAGVSQSPRYKVAKRGQDVALRCDPISGHVSLFWYQQALGQGPEFLTYFQNEAQLDKSGLPSDRFFAERPEGSVSTLKIQRTQQEDSAVYLCASSLVGGRTGELFFGEGSRLTVL.

The chain recombines TRBV13 with TRBJ1-1; D is perhaps TRBD1 (5 bases). Looked up from germline, CDR1 is PRHDT and CDR2 is FYEKMQ (reference sequence). With 5 bases removed from V and 1 base from J, the gap between germline ends came to 8 bases. The CDR3 consists of 13 residues. In nucleotides, the CDR3 is TGTGCCAGCAGCCGAACAGGGAACACTGAAGCTTTCTTT. Amino acids: CASSRTGNTEAFF. The complete variable domain, with remaining parts taken from reference TRBV13 and TRBJ1-1, reads AAGVIQSPRHLIKEKRETATLKCYPIPRHDTVYWYQQGPGQDPQFLISFYEKMQSDKGSIPDRFSAQQFSDYHSELNMSSLELGDSALYFCASSRTGNTEAFFGQGTRLTVV.

The chain couples TRBV6-5 to TRBJ2-1, with 7 bases that match TRBD1. CDR1 is MNHEY and CDR2 is SVGAGI in the germline V gene. The CDR3 extends over 15 amino acids. The V segment lost 0 bases and the J segment 3 bases; nucleotides outside the gene matches: 2. The CDR3: CASSYSGTDYNEQFF. The CDR3 DNA sequence: TGTGCCAGCAGTTACTCGGGGACAGACTACAATGAGCAGTTCTTC.